Reported below is one T cell receptor (beta chain). Its antigen is undetermined. This sample was included in a study of shared clonotypes between healthy human individuals. Study findings and constraints: Large depth notwithstanding, sorted-subset sequencing proved incomplete by rarefaction.

CDR3 length: 12 amino acids. Germline V gives CDR1 KGHSH, CDR2 LQKENI. V shed 6 bases, J shed 7 bases, and the junction held 4 bases outside the gene matches. Per the original methods: ImmunoSEQ sequences covered only the junction and lacked quality scores; filtering therefore differed. Profiled with immunoSEQ multiplex PCR; TCRdb holds only in-frame clones, not every one. Clonal size and the V and J genes are those of that table, whereas D and trimming came from the DNA. The sample shows over a million clones, roughly 96% of them seen only once. Each donor was a Caucasian adult residing in Nashville, Tennessee.

The source is a man aged 25 to 40 in good health. This chain uses TRBV18 with TRBJ2-7, with 9 positions matching TRBD1. The sequencing input was naive CD4+ T cells sorted from blood. Indicated subset: CD45RA+ positively selected. The CDR3, as DNA: TGTGCCAGCTCTGCTGGACAGGGGGAGCAGTACTTC. Translated: CASSAGQGEQYF.